This T cell receptor beta chain was identified in a study of blood T cells in healthy people across ages. Study conclusions and caveats: Roughly linearly, TCR beta diversity per million T cells fell as age increased.

Trimming removed 3 bases from V and 5 bases from J; junction bases left unmatched: 4. The CDR3 contains 14 residues. Germline V lookup: CDR1 MDHEN, CDR2 SYDVKM. Of note for this clonotype: Antigen: not known.

A second about 6 to 11 cycle PCR used barcoded and J-beta primers. Through a template-switch adaptor with 12 random nucleotides, each cDNA molecule received a tag. Any given sample supplied a minimum of 2.5 million CDR3-containing paired-end reads. Each CDR3 protein gets one entry after TCRdb re-called the 5' RACE reads with MiXCR. The table lists about 1.4 million distinct CDR3 sequences, 59% of them singletons. This TCR was sampled from a man between 18 and 29 years old in good health. The genes are TRBV28 and TRBJ2-1, with 7 nucleotides matching TRBD2. The sample was blood. The CDR3 here is CASSFRDYDNEQFF. DNA of the CDR3: TGTGCCAGCAGTTTCCGGGACTACGACAATGAGCAGTTCTTC.